This T cell receptor beta chain was sequenced in a study of blood T cell repertoires in COVID-19. CDR3 size: 15 residues. The V gene's germline CDR1 is GTSNPN and CDR2 SVGIG (reference sequence). V was trimmed by 3 bases and J by 6 bases, leaving 17 bases between them. Sequencing used immunoSEQ multiplex PCR; TCRdb keeps in-frame clones, though not all of them. This table has around 300,000 clones, around 86% appearing once. The sequence was obtained from a man in his fifties with acute or convalescent COVID-19. Source material: peripheral blood. V is TRBV30 and J is TRBJ1-4; D is ambiguous. Here the CDR3 reads CAWSPPRRVDEKLFF. In nucleotides, the CDR3 is TGTGCCTGGAGCCCCCCCCGGAGGGTGGATGAAAAACTGTTTTTT.